These T cell receptor beta chains were read from a single sample in a study of naive and memory T cell subsets. TCRdb used MiXCR to reprocess the UMI-ligation and nested PCR reads, holding one entry per CDR3 protein. Of roughly 18,000 distinct CDR3 sequences in the sample, 9.5% were seen once. The material was skin, obtained from a tuberculin skin test site. Receptors were obtained from an adult in good health. Both conserved end residues are part of each CDR3. Fields, in order: J gene, V gene, clone size, D gene, CDR3 length, CDR3 DNA, CDR3 protein. D genes are given only for firm matches. Size is stated as how often the clone was seen (once, few, many) or a class if it is expanded.

J: TRBJ2-7
V: TRBV29-1
size: many
D: TRBD2
length: 14
DNA: TGCAGCGTTGAAGCGGGGGGGTGGGGCTACGAGCAGTACTTC
CDR3: CSVEAGGWGYEQYF

J: TRBJ2-2
V: TRBV29-1
size: few
D: NA
length: 14
DNA: TGCAGCGTCACCGGACGGCTGAACACCGGGGAGCTGTTTTTT
CDR3: CSVTGRLNTGELFF

J: TRBJ2-2
V: TRBV29-1
size: few
D: NA
length: 11
DNA: TGCAGCGTTGATTACACCGGGGAGCTGTTTTTT
CDR3: CSVDYTGELFF

J: TRBJ2-3
V: TRBV29-1
size: medium-sized
D: TRBD2
length: 17
DNA: TGCAGCGTTGAGGCGGGACTAGCGGGGTCTCGCACAGATACGCAGTATTTT
CDR3: CSVEAGLAGSRTDTQYF

J: TRBJ2-7
V: TRBV6-1
size: few
D: NA
length: 10
DNA: TGTGCCAGCACTCACTACGAGCAGTACTTC
CDR3: CASTHYEQYF

J: TRBJ2-1
V: TRBV10-3
size: many
D: TRBD1
length: 14
DNA: TGTGCCGCAGCGAGGGGGACAGATTACAATGAGCAGTTCTTC
CDR3: CAAARGTDYNEQFF

J: TRBJ2-1
V: TRBV20-1
size: medium-sized
D: NA
length: 15
DNA: TGCAGTGCTAGAGATCCGGAAATGGGCTACAATGAGCAGTTCTTC
CDR3: CSARDPEMGYNEQFF

J: TRBJ2-7
V: TRBV6-2/TRBV6-3
size: few
D: TRBD1
length: 14
DNA: TGTGCCAGCAGACGGGCCGCAGGGGGATACGAGCAGTACTTC
CDR3: CASRRAAGGYEQYF

J: TRBJ2-7
V: TRBV6-5
size: medium-sized
D: NA
length: 13
DNA: TGTGCCAGCAGTTACGGGTTTAATTACGAGCAGTACTTC
CDR3: CASSYGFNYEQYF

J: TRBJ2-5
V: TRBV27
size: medium-sized
D: TRBD2
length: 16
DNA: TGTGCCAGCCGACGCGGGGGACTAGCGGGAGAGGCGACCCAGTACTTC
CDR3: CASRRGGLAGEATQYF